The 7 T cell receptor beta chains reported below all come from one sample, sequenced in a study of vaccination and CD4 T cells after COVID-19. The antigens of these receptors remain unknown. Treatment indicated: approximately 11-day PBMC culture with coronavirus spike peptide pools or control peptides (ViraFEST assay). From the unexposed donor, CD4+ T cells were collected ahead of the COVID-19 pandemic (2011-2018). The Oncomine TCR Beta short-read assay was applied to DNA of cultured CD4+ T cells. TCRdb analysed the PCR reads with MiXCR anew, one entry per CDR3 protein. The sample includes 4,500 to 6,500 distinct CDR3 sequences, 60% to 80% seen only once; the top ten take approximately 50%. Sequencing input: CD4+ T cells from blood, cultured in vitro. Receptors were obtained from a human donor in good health.

The CDR3, as DNA: TGTGCCAGCAGGTCTCTCAGGGTCGGGGCCAACGTCCTGACTTTC. Translation: CASRSLRVGANVLTF. This sequence joins TRBV27 and TRBJ2-6, with TRBD1 as a possible D gene (5 bases). CDR3 size: 15 residues. From germline, CDR1 is MNHEY and CDR2 SMNVEV (reference sequence). With 6 bases removed from V and 4 bases from J, the gap between germline ends came to 13 bases.

This chain links TRBV20-1 with TRBJ2-3; the match to TRBD2 covers 12 bases. V lost 5 bases to trimming and J lost 4 bases; unmatched junction nucleotides: 7. The germline CDR1 and CDR2 sequences are DFQATT and SNEGSKA (reference sequence). The CDR3 covers 15 residues. DNA of the CDR3: TGCAGTGCTGTCCGACTAGCGGGGGTTTCAGATACGCAGTATTTT. It specifies CSAVRLAGVSDTQYF.

V gene TRBV21-1 combines with J gene TRBJ1-1; the D call in the table, TRBD1, was not verified against the DNA. TRBV21-1 is described as a pseudogene. This CDR3 has 16 residues. As DNA, the CDR3 is TGTGCCAGCAGAGGGGAGAATTGTGCGGGGAACACTGAAGCTTTCTTT. Its translation: CASRGENCAGNTEAFF.

The V call is TRBV7-7, the J call TRBJ1-2; 7 nucleotides match TRBD1. The V gene's germline CDR1 is SSHAT and CDR2 FNYEAQ (reference sequence). The length of the CDR3 is 14 residues. Losses at the gene ends were 8 bases for V and 3 bases for J; bases not matched to a gene: 9. CDR3 residues: CASPARGRDYGYTF. The CDR3 DNA follows: TGTGCCAGCCCGGCTAGGGGGCGAGACTATGGCTACACCTTC.

This clonotype was detected only a few times. The chain joins TRBV5-1 to TRBJ1-2; TRBD1 agrees at 11 bases. The CDR3 length is 14 residues. With 0 bases clipped from V and 7 bases from J, the junction kept 2 bases outside the gene matches. CDR1 is SGHRS and CDR2 is YFSETQ in the germline V gene. The CDR3 DNA sequence: TGCGCCAGCAGCTTGGCCGGGACAGGGGGTGGCTACACCTTC. Residues: CASSLAGTGGGYTF.

This clonotype was seen a few times. The chain links TRBV20-1 to TRBJ2-2, with a tentative D call TRBD2 (6 bases). CDR3 length equals 13 residues. CDR1 DFQATT and CDR2 SNEGSKA come from the germline V gene (reference sequence). With 5 bases removed from V and 10 bases from J, the gap between germline ends came to 17 bases. The CDR3 bases are TGCAGTGCTTTGCGGGATCGTAGCGTGGAGCTGTTTTTT. It specifies CSALRDRSVELFF.

V usage is TRBV20-1 and J usage is TRBJ2-5; no firm D call. V was cut by 1 base and J by 2 bases, with 8 bases left in between. CDR3 length: 13 amino acids. Looked up from germline, CDR1 is DFQATT and CDR2 is SNEGSKA (reference sequence). The CDR3 here is CSARGGTQETQYF. Written as DNA, the CDR3 is TGCAGTGCTAGAGGGGGTACACAAGAGACCCAGTACTTC.